This T cell receptor beta chain was sequenced in a study of blood T cell repertoires in COVID-19 (dated by TCRdb to about 2020). For context, the study as a whole: The collaborator samples originated in the United States, Italy and Spain and spanned the acute and convalescent phases of COVID-19. Where available, HLA class I and class II types were obtained from metadata supplied by the sample provider rather than from assay-based typing. Subjects who had been exposed to COVID-19, were actively infected with it, or had recovered from it provided the deeply sampled blood TCRbeta repertoires that made up the dataset. The prospective study material was composed of cDNA or gDNA derived from T cells, B-cell-depleted T cells, or PBMCs. The sample metadata nearly always contained a de-identified subject ID, COVID-19 status, age in years and sex. The samples were drawn from two sources: the first 160 participants of the ongoing ImmuneRACE study, and fewer than 1,500 subjects contributed by 6 global collaborators. A freely available public database, intended as a resource for researchers studying the immune response to SARS-CoV-2, is where the repertoires were released. Beyond this particular receptor, the publication reports: The quantity of clinical and demographic metadata differed by source and by participant and was supplied without curation.

Taken from cysteine to phenylalanine, the CDR3 has 14 residues. Only the CDR3 part of the read is kept: 42 bases, read in frame from the first base. At the junction V is shortened by 5 bases and J by 8 bases, with 15 bases in between. CDR1 and CDR2 (SGHTA, FQGNSA) derive from the germline V gene. TCRbeta CDR3 regions were amplified from genomic DNA using the immunoSEQ Assay, a bias-controlled multiplex PCR. The paper's data handling went like this. Within the assay, amplification of reference gene primers was used to estimate how many nucleated cells each sample contained. To quantify the absolute abundance of each unique TCRbeta CDR3 rearrangement, sequence reads were collapsed and filtered. Productive Simpson clonality was computed per sample as the square root of Simpson's diversity index over productive rearrangements. TCRdb limited this immuneACCESS table to in-frame rearrangements with V and J called. A share of clones is missing; checked studies link under half to unresolved V genes, and the rest is unexplained. V and J calls and clone size follow that table, whereas D and trimming were derived from the DNA. For this sample the table gives under 150,000 clones, of which approximately 84% were detected only once. Of the sample, under 7% is held by the ten largest clones.

With respect to this clone: It lacks a known antigen. Per-nucleotide qualities are absent, and no much larger clonotype sits a single base away.

Participants in the prospective study were aged roughly 18 to 100 years, lived in about two dozen United States geographic areas, and enrolled through a virtual design. In the prospective study, cohorts were assigned on the basis of participant-reported clinical history obtained from a screening survey and a study questionnaire. Each participant in the prospective study had whole blood, serum and a nasopharyngeal or oropharyngeal swab collected by mobile phlebotomists. Participants in the prospective study had the option to provide additional blood draws and questionnaires over an approximately 2-month period. Before DNA extraction, prospective study blood samples were shipped either frozen or at room temperature.

Sequencing used PBMCs or T cells enriched from blood (not recorded which). The sequence derives from a man aged 35-49 years with acute COVID-19. This receptor chain uses TRBV7-2 and TRBJ1-4; no D gene can be assigned with confidence. In nucleotides, the sequence is TGTGCCAGCAGCCATACCATGGAGGCCGAAAAACTGTTTTTT. Translated, this gives CASSHTMEAEKLFF. Where the CDR3 stops, the reference TRBV7-2 and TRBJ1-4 genes take over; the full variable domain is GAGVSQSPSNKVTEKGKDVELRCDPISGHTALYWYRQSLGQGLEFLIYFQGNSAPDKSGLPSDRFSAERTGGSVSTLTIQRTQQEDSAVYLCASSHTMEAEKLFFGSGTQLSVL.